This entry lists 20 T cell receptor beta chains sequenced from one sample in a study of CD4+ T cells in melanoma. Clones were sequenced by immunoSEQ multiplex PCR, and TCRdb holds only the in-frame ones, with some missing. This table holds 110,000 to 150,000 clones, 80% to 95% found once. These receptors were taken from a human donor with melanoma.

CDR3 loop: CASSQGAGNYGYTF. The CDR3 DNA is TGTGCCAGCAGTCAGGGGGCTGGTAACTATGGCTACACCTTC. The chain is built from TRBV28 and TRBJ1-2, with 8 nucleotides matching TRBD1. After removal of 5 bases from V and 1 base from J, the junction contained 3 bases not matched to a gene. In germline, CDR1 is MDHEN, CDR2 SYDVKM. The CDR3 contains 14 residues.

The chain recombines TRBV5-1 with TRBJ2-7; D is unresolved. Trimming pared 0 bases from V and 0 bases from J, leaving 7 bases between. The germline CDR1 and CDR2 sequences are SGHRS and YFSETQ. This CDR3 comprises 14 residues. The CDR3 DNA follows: TGCGCCAGCAGCTTGGCCACAGACTCCTACGAGCAGTACTTC. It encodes CASSLATDSYEQYF. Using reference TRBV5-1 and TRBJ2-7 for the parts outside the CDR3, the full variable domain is KAGVTQTPRYLIKTRGQQVTLSCSPISGHRSVSWYQQTPGQGLQFLFEYFSETQRNKGNFPGRFSGRQFSNSRSEMNVSTLELGDSALYLCASSLATDSYEQYFGPGTRLTVT.

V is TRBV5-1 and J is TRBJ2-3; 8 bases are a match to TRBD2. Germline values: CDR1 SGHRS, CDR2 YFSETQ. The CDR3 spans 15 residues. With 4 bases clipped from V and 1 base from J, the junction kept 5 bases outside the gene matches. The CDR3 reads CASSITSGGTDTQYF. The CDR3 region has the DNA TGCGCCAGCAGCATTACTAGCGGCGGCACAGATACGCAGTATTTT.

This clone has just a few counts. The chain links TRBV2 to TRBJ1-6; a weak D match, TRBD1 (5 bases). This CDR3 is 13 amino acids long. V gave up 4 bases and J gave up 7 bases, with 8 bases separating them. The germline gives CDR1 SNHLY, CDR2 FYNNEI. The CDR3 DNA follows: TGTGCCAGCAGTGGACAGCAGAATTCACCCCTCCACTTT. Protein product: CASSGQQNSPLHF.

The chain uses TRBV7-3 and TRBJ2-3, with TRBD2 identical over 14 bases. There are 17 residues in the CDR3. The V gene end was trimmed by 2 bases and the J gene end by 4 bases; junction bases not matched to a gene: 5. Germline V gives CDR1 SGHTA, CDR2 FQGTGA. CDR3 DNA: TGTGCCAGCAGCTTATCGGGACTAGCGGGGGACTCAGATACGCAGTATTTT. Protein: CASSLSGLAGDSDTQYF.

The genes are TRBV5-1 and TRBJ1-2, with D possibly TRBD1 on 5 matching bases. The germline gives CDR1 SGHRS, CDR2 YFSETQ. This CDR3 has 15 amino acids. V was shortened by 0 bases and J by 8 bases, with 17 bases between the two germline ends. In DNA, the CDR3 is TGCGCCAGCAGCTTGGGGGACCGATTCGAGGGGGGCTACACCTTC. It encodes CASSLGDRFEGGYTF.

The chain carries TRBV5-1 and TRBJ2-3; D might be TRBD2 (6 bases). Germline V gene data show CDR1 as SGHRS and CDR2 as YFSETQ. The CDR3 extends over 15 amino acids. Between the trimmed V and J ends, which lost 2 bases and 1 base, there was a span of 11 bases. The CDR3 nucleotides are TGCGCCAGCAGCTTCCTCGGCGGGGGCACAGATACGCAGTATTTT. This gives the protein CASSFLGGGTDTQYF.

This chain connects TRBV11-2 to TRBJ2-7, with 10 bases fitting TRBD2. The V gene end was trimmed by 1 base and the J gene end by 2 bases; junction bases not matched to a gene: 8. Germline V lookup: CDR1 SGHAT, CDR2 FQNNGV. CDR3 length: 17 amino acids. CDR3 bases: TGTGCCAGCAGCTTAGTACTAGCGGGGAGGAAGACCTACGAGCAGTACTTC. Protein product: CASSLVLAGRKTYEQYF. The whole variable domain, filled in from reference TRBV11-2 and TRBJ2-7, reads EAGVAQSPRYKIIEKRQSVAFWCNPISGHATLYWYQQILGQGPKLLIQFQNNGVVDDSQLPKDRFSAERLKGVDSTLKIQPAKLEDSAVYLCASSLVLAGRKTYEQYFGPGTRLTVT.

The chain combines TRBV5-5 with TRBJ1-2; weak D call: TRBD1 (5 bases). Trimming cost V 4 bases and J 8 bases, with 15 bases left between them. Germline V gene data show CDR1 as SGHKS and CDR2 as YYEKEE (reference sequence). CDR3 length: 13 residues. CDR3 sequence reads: CASSRDGARGYTF. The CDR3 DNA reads TGTGCCAGCAGCCGGGATGGGGCTCGGGGCTACACCTTC.

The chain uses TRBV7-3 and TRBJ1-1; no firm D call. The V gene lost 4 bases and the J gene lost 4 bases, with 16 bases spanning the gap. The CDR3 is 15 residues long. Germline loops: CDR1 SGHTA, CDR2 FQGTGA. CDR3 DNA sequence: TGTGCCAGCAGCTGGACGGGCCCGGGGAGCACTGAAGCTTTCTTT. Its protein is CASSWTGPGSTEAFF.

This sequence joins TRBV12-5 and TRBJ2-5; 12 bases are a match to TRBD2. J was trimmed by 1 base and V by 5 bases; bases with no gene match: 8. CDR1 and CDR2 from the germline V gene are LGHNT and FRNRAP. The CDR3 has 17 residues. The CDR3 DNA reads TGTGCTAGTGGTCCACGGACTAGCGGGACCGTCCAAGAGACCCAGTACTTC. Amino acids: CASGPRTSGTVQETQYF.

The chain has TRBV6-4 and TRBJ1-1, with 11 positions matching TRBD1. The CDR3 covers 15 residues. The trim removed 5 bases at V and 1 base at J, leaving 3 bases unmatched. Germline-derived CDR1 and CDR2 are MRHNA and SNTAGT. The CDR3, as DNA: TGTGCCAGCAGTACCGGACAGGGGGCGAACACTGAAGCTTTCTTT. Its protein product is CASSTGQGANTEAFF.

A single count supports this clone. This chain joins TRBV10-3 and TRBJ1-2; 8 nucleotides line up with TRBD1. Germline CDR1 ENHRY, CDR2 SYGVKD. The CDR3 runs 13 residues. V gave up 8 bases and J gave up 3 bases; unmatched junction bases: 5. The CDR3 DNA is TGTGCCATCCAGGGGGCGGCAGACTATGGCTACACCTTC. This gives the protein CAIQGAADYGYTF.

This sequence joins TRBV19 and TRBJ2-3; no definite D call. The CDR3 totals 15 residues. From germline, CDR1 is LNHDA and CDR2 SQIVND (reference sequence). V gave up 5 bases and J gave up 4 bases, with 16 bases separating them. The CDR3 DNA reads TGTGCCAGTAGTTCCGGGTCCAGGAGCGCAGATACGCAGTATTTT. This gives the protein CASSSGSRSADTQYF.

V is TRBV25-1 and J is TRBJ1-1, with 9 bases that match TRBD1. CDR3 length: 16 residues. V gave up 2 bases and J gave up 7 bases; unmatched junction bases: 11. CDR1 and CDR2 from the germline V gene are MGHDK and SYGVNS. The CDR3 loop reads CASSEAPWDRVIEAFF. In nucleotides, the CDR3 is TGTGCCAGCAGTGAAGCCCCTTGGGACAGGGTGATTGAAGCTTTCTTT.

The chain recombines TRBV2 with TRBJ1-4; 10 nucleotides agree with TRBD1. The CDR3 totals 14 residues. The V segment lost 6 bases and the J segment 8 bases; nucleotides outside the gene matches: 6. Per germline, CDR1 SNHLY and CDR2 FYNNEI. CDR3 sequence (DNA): TGTGCCAGCAGCGGGACAGGGGTTCCGGAAAAACTGTTTTTT. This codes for CASSGTGVPEKLFF.

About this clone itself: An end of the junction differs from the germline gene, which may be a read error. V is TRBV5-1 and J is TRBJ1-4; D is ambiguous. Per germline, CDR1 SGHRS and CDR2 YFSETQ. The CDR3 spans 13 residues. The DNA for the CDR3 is TGCGCCACCAGCGGGTCTCCTAATGAAAAACTGTTTTTT. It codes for CATSGSPNEKLFF.

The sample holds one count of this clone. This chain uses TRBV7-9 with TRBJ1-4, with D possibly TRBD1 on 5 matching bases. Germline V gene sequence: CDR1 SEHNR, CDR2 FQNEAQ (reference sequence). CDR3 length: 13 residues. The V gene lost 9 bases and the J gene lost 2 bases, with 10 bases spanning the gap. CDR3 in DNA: TGTGCCAGTCGACAGAACACTAATGAAAAACTGTTTTTT. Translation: CASRQNTNEKLFF. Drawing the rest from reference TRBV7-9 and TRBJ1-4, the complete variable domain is DTGVSQNPRHKITKRGQNVTFRCDPISEHNRLYWYRQTLGQGPEFLTYFQNEAQLEKSRLLSDRFSAERPKGSFSTLEIQRTEQGDSAMYLCASRQNTNEKLFFGSGTQLSVL.

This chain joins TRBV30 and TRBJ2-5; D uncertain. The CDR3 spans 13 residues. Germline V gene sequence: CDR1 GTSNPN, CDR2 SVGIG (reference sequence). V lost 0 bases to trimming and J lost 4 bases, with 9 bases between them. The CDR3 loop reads CAWSVLHRETQYF. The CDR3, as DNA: TGTGCCTGGAGTGTACTCCACCGAGAGACCCAGTACTTC.

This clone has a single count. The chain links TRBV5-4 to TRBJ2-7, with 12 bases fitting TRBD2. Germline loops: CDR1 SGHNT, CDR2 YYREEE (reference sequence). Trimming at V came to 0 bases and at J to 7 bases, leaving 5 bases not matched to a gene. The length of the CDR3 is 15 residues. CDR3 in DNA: TGTGCCAGCAGCTTGGGGACTAGCGGGGCGGGGGAGCAGTACTTC. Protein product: CASSLGTSGAGEQYF. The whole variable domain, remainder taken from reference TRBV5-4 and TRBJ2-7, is ETGVTQSPTHLIKTRGQQVTLRCSSQSGHNTVSWYQQALGQGPQFIFQYYREEENGRGNFPPRFSGLQFPNYSSELNVNALELDDSALYLCASSLGTSGAGEQYFGPGTRLTVT.